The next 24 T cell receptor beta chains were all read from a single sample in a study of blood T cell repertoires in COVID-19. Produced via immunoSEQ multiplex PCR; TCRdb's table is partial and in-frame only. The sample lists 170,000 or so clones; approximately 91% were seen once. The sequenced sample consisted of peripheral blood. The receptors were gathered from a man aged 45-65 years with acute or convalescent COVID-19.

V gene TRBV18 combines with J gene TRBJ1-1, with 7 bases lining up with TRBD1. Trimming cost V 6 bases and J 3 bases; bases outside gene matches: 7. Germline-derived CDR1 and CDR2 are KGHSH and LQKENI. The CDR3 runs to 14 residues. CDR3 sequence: CASSQLQGDTEAFF. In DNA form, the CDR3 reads TGTGCCAGCTCGCAACTCCAGGGGGACACTGAAGCTTTCTTT.

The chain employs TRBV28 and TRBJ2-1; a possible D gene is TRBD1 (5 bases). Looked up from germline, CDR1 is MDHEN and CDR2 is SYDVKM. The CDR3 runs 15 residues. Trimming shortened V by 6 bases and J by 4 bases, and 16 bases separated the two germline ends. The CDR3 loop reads CASSPRQFEYNEQFF. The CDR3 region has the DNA TGTGCCAGCAGCCCCAGACAGTTTGAATACAATGAGCAGTTCTTC. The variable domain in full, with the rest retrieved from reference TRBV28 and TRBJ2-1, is DVKVTQSSRYLVKRTGEKVFLECVQDMDHENMFWYRQDPGLGLRLIYFSYDVKMKEKGDIPEGYSVSREKKERFSLILESASTNQTSMYLCASSPRQFEYNEQFFGPGTRLTVL.

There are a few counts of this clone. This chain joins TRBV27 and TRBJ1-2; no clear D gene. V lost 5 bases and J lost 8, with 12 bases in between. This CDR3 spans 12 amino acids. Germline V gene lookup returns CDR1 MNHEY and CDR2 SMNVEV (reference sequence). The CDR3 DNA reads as TGTGCCAGCAGTCCCTCAAACGGGGGCTACACCTTC. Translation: CASSPSNGGYTF.

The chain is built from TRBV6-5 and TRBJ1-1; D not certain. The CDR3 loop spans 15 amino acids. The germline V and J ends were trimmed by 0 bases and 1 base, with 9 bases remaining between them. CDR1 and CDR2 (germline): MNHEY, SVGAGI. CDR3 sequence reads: CASSYSSRRNTEAFF. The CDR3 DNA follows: TGTGCCAGCAGTTACTCCTCGCGCCGGAACACTGAAGCTTTCTTT.

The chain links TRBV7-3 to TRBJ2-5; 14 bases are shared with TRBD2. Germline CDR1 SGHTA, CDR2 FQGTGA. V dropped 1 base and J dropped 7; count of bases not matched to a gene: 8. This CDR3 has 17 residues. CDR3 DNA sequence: TGTGCCAGCAGCTTAAAAGGGGGGACTAGCGGGAGAGGGACCCAGTACTTC. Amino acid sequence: CASSLKGGTSGRGTQYF.

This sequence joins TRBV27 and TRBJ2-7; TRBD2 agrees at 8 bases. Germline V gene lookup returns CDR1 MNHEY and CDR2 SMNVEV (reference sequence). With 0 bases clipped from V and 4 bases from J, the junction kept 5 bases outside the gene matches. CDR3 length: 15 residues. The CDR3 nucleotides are TGTGCCAGCAGTTTATCGGGCGGGGGGATATACGAGCAGTACGTC. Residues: CASSLSGGGIYEQYV.

The CDR3 reads CASSLGAGAETQYF. CDR3 DNA: TGTGCCAGCAGCTTGGGGGCAGGCGCAGAGACCCAGTACTTC. The V call is TRBV7-2, the J call TRBJ2-5, with a tentative D call TRBD1 (6 bases). The V gene lost 3 bases and the J gene lost 4 bases, with 12 bases spanning the gap. This CDR3 is 14 amino acids long. Per germline, CDR1 SGHTA and CDR2 FQGNSA. The full variable domain, rest sourced from reference TRBV7-2 and TRBJ2-5, is GAGVSQSPSNKVTEKGKDVELRCDPISGHTALYWYRQSLGQGLEFLIYFQGNSAPDKSGLPSDRFSAERTGGSVSTLTIQRTQQEDSAVYLCASSLGAGAETQYFGPGTRLLVL.

As DNA, the CDR3 is TGTGCCAGTAGTATACGGGTCAGTGAGCAGTTCTTC. It encodes CASSIRVSEQFF. This chain uses TRBV19 with TRBJ2-1, with D unresolved. Germline CDR1 is LNHDA and CDR2 is SQIVND (reference sequence). The V gene lost 2 bases and the J gene lost 9 bases, with 8 bases spanning the gap. The CDR3 totals 12 residues.

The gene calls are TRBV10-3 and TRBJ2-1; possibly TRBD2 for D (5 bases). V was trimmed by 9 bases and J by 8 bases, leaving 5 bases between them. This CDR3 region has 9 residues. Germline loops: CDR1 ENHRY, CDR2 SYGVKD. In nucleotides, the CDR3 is TGTGCCATGCGGGATGAGCAGTTCTTC. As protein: CAMRDEQFF.

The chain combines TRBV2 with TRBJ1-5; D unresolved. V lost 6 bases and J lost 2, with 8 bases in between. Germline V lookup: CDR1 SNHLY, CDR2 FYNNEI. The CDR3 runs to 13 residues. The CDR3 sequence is CASRGRGNQPQHF. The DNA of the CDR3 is TGTGCCAGCAGAGGGAGGGGCAATCAGCCCCAGCATTTT.

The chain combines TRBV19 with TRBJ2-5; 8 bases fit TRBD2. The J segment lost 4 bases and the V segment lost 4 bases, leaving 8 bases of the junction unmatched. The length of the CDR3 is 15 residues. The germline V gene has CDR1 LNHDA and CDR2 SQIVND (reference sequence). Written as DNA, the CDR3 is TGTGCCAGTAGTAAGGGTTGGCTAGCGGGAGAGACCCAGTACTTC. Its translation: CASSKGWLAGETQYF. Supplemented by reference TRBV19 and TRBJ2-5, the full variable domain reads DGGITQSPKYLFRKEGQNVTLSCEQNLNHDAMYWYRQDPGQGLRLIYYSQIVNDFQKGDIAEGYSVSREKKESFPLTVTSAQKNPTAFYLCASSKGWLAGETQYFGPGTRLLVL.

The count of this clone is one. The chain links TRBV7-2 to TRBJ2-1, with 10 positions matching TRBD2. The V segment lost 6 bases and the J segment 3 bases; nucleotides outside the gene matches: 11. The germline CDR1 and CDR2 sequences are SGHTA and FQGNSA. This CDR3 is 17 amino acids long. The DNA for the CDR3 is TGTGCCAGCAGGTCCCTAGCGGGAGCCGCTGGCTACAATGAGCAGTTCTTC. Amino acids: CASRSLAGAAGYNEQFF.

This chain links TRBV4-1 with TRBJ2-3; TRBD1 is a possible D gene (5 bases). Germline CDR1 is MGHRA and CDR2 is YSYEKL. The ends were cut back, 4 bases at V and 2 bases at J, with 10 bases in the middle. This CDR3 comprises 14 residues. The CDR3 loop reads CASSPKGLTDTQYF. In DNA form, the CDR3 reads TGCGCCAGCAGCCCCAAGGGGCTCACAGATACGCAGTATTTT.

The CDR3 spells CSTGTGVETQYF. As DNA, the CDR3 is TGCAGCACGGGGACAGGGGTTGAGACCCAGTACTTC. The V call is TRBV29-1, the J call TRBJ2-5, with TRBD1 matching 10 bases. The CDR3 is made up of 12 amino acids. Germline CDR1 is SQVTM and CDR2 is ANQGSEA. The J segment lost 5 bases and the V segment lost 8 bases, leaving 5 bases of the junction unmatched.

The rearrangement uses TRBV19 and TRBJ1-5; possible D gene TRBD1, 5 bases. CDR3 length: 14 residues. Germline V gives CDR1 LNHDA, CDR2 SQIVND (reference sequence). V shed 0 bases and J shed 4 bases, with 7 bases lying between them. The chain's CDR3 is CASSIDRENQPQHF. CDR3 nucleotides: TGTGCCAGTAGTATAGACAGGGAAAATCAGCCCCAGCATTTT.

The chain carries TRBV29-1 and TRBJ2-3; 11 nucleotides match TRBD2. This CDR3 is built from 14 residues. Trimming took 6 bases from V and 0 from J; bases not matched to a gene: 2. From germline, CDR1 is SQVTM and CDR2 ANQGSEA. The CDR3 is CSVRLAGSTDTQYF. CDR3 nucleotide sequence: TGCAGCGTGCGACTAGCGGGGAGCACAGATACGCAGTATTTT.

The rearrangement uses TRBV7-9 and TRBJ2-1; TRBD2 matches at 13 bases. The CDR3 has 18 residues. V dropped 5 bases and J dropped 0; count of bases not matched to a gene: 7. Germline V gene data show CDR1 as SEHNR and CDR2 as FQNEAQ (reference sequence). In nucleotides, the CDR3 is TGTGCCAGCAGCCCAGGGACTAGCGGGGCCTACTCCTACAATGAGCAGTTCTTC. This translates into CASSPGTSGAYSYNEQFF.

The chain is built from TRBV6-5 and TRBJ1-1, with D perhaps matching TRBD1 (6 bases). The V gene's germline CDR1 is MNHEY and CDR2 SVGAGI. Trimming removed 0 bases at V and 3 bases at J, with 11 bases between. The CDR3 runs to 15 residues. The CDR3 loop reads CASSYSLGADTEAFF. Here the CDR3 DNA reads TGTGCCAGCAGTTACTCTTTGGGGGCGGACACTGAAGCTTTCTTT.

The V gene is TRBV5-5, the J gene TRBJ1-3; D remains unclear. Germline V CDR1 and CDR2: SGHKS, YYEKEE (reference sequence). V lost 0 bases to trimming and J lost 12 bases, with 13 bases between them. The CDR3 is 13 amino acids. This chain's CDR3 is CASSLAHPGSIYF. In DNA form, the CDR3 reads TGTGCCAGCAGCTTGGCCCATCCAGGCAGCATATATTTT. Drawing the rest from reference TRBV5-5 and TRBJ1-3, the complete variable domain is DAGVTQSPTHLIKTRGQQVTLRCSPISGHKSVSWYQQVLGQGPQFIFQYYEKEERGRGNFPDRFSARQFPNYSSELNVNALLLGDSALYLCASSLAHPGSIYFGEGSWLTVV.

CDR3 DNA: TGTGCCAGCAGCTCATCCGGGACTAGCGGGAGGAATGAGCAGTTCTTC. This sequence encodes CASSSSGTSGRNEQFF. V usage is TRBV7-9 and J usage is TRBJ2-1; 15 bases agree with TRBD2. CDR3 length equals 16 residues. J lost 7 bases, V lost 4 bases, and 5 bases had no gene match. CDR1 SEHNR and CDR2 FQNEAQ come from the germline V gene (reference sequence). Complete variable domain (other parts from reference TRBV7-9 and TRBJ2-1): DTGVSQNPRHKITKRGQNVTFRCDPISEHNRLYWYRQTLGQGPEFLTYFQNEAQLEKSRLLSDRFSAERPKGSFSTLEIQRTEQGDSAMYLCASSSSGTSGRNEQFFGPGTRLTVL.

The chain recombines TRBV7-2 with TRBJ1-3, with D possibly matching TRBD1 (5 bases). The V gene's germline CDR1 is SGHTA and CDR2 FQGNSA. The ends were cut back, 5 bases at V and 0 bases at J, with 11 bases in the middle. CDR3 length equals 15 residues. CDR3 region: CASSRGGDSGNTIYF. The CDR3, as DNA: TGTGCCAGCAGCAGAGGAGGGGACTCTGGAAACACCATATATTTT. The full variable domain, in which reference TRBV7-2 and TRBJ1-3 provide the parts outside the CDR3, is GAGVSQSPSNKVTEKGKDVELRCDPISGHTALYWYRQSLGQGLEFLIYFQGNSAPDKSGLPSDRFSAERTGGSVSTLTIQRTQQEDSAVYLCASSRGGDSGNTIYFGEGSWLTVV.

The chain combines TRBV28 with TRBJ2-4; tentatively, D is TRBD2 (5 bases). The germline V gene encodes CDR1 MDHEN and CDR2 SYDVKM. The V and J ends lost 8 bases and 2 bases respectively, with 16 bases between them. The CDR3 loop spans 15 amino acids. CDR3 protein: CASLYPGIPKNIQYF. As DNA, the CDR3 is TGTGCCAGCCTTTACCCGGGGATACCCAAAAACATTCAGTACTTC.

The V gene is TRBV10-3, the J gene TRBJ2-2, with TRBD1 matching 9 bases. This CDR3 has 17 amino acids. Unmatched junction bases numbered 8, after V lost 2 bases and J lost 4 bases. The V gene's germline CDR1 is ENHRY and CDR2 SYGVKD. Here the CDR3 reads CAISEPGQGASTGELFF. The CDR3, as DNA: TGTGCCATCAGTGAGCCGGGACAGGGTGCGAGCACCGGGGAGCTGTTTTTT.

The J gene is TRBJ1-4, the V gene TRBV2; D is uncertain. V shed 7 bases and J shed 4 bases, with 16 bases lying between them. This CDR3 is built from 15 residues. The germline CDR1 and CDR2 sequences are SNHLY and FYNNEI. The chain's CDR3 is CASTSPRVGNEKLFF. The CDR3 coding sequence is TGTGCCAGCACCTCCCCGAGGGTGGGTAATGAAAAACTGTTTTTT.